This entry lists 2 T cell receptor beta chains sequenced from one sample in a study of blood T cell repertoires in COVID-19. The data were produced by immunoSEQ multiplex PCR, yet TCRdb's version contains in-frame clones alone and is incomplete. The sample comprises 85,000 to 120,000 clones, more than 85% of which are singletons, and less than 5.5% rests with the top ten. Input material: peripheral blood. These receptors originate from a man aged 18 to 30 with acute or convalescent COVID-19.

This chain joins TRBV12-3 or TRBV12-4 and TRBJ1-5; unclear D gene. The V end lost 8 bases, the J end lost 4 bases, and 12 bases lay between the germline ends. The CDR3 is 13 amino acids. For the CDR3, the DNA is TGTGCCAGCTCCCAACGCGAAAATCAGCCCCAGCATTTT. Its translation is CASSQRENQPQHF.

The chain joins TRBV11-2 to TRBJ1-3; D not resolved. This CDR3 has 13 residues. Germline V gene data show CDR1 as SGHAT and CDR2 as FQNNGV. The germline V and J ends were trimmed by 4 bases and 4 bases, with 8 bases remaining between them. This chain's CDR3 is CASSSPPGNTIYF. CDR3 bases: TGTGCCAGCAGCTCCCCTCCCGGAAACACCATATATTTT.